The following is a T cell receptor beta chain sequence with its context. Libraries were prepared by immunoSEQ multiplex PCR; TCRdb keeps only in-frame clonotypes and omits some of them. The data hold roughly 55,000 clones, with about 72% observed a single time. This specimen comes from a study of radiotherapy plus CTLA-4 blockade in lung cancer. Overall study context: Disease control reached over 30%, with objective responses in over 15%.

The CDR3 length is 13 residues. Trimming stripped 4 bases from V and 4 bases from J, with 11 bases between. Germline CDR1 and CDR2: SGDLS and YYNGEE. Sample: peripheral blood, taken from a patient treated with radiotherapy plus ipilimumab. This chain uses TRBV9 with TRBJ1-2; D might be TRBD1 (6 bases). The sequence came from a human donor with non-small cell lung cancer whose response to radiotherapy plus ipilimumab could not be evaluated. The CDR3 region is CASSPGELYGYTF. The CDR3 DNA reads as TGTGCCAGCAGCCCAGGGGAACTCTATGGCTACACCTTC.